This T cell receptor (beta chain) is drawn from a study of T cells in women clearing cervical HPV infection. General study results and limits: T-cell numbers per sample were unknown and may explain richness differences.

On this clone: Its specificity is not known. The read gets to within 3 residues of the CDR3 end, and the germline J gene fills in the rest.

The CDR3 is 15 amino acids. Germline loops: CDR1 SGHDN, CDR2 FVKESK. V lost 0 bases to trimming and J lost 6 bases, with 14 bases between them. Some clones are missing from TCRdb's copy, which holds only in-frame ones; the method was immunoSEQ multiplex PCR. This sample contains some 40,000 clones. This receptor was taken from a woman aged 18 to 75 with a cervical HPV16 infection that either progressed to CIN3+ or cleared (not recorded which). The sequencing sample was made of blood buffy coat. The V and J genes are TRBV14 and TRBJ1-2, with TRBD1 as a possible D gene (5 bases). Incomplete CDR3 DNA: TGTGCCAGCAGCCAAGATGGTCAGGGAACGGATGGC. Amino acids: CASSQDGQGTDG. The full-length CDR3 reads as CASSQDGQGTDGYTF.